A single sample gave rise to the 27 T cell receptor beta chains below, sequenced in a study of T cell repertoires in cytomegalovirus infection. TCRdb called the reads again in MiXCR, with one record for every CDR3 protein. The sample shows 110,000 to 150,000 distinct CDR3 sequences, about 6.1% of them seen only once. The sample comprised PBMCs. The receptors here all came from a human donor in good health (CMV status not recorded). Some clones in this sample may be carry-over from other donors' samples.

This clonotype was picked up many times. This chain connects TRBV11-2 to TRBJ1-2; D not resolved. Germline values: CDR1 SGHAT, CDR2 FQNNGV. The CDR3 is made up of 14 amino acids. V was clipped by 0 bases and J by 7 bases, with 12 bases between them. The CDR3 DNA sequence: TGTGCCAGCAGCTTAGATCGAGAAGTTTTTGGCTACACCTTC. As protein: CASSLDREVFGYTF.

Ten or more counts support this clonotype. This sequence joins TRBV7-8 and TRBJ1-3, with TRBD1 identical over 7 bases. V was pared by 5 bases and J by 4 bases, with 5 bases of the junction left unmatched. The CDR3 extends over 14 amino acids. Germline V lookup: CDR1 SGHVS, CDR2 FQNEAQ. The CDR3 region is CASSLGTEGNTIYF. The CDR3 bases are TGTGCCAGCAGCCTAGGGACAGAAGGAAACACCATATATTTT.

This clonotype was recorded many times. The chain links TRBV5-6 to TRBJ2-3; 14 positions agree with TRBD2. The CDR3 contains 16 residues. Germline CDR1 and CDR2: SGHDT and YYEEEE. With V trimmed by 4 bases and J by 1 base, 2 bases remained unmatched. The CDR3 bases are TGTGCCAGCAGCGGGGGACTAGCGGGGGGCACAGATACGCAGTATTTT. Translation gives CASSGGLAGGTDTQYF.

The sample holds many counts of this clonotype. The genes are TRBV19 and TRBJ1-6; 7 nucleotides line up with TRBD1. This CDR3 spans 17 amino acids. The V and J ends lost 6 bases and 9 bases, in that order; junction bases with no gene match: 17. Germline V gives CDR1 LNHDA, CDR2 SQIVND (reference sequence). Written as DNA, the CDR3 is TGTGCCAGTAGCCTCTACAGGGGAGGCCTCGAAGGTTCACCCCTCCACTTT. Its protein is CASSLYRGGLEGSPLHF. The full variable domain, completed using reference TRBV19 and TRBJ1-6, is DGGITQSPKYLFRKEGQNVTLSCEQNLNHDAMYWYRQDPGQGLRLIYYSQIVNDFQKGDIAEGYSVSREKKESFPLTVTSAQKNPTAFYLCASSLYRGGLEGSPLHFGNGTRLTVT.

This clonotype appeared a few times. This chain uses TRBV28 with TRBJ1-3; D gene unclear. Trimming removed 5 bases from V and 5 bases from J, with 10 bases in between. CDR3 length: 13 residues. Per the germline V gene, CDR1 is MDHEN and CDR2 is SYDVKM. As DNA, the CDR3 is TGTGCCAGCAGTCCTCCGGATCGAAACACCATATATTTT. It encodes CASSPPDRNTIYF.

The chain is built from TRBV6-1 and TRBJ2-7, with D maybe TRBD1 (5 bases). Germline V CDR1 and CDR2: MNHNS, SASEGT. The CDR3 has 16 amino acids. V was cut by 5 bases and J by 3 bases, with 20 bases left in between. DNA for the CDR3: TGTGCCAGCAGTTACGTAGACAAAGGGGTGCACTACGAGCAGTACTTC. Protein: CASSYVDKGVHYEQYF.

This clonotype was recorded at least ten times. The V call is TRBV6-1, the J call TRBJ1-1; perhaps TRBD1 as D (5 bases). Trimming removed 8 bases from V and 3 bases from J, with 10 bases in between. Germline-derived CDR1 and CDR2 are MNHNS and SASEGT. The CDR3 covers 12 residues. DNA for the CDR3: TGTGCCAGCCGGGACGGACACACTGAAGCTTTCTTT. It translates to CASRDGHTEAFF.

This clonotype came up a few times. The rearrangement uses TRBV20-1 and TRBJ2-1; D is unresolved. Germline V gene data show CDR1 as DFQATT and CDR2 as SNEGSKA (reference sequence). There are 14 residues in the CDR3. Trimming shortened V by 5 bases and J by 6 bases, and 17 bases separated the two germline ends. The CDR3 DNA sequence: TGCAGTGCTGCAAGACAACCCCTCTCCAATGAGCAGTTCTTC. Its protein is CSAARQPLSNEQFF.

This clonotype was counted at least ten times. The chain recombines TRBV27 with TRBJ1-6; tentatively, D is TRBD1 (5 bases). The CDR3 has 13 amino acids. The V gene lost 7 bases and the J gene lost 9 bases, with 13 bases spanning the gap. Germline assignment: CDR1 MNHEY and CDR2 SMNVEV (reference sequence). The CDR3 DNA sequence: TGTGCCAGCACTCCTACGGGGGGTTCACCCCTCCACTTT. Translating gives CASTPTGGSPLHF.

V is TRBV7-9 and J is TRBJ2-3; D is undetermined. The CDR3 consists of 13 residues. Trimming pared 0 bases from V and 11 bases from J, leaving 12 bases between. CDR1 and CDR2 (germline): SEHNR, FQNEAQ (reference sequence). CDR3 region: CASSLASTWGQYF. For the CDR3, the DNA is TGTGCCAGCAGCTTAGCGTCGACTTGGGGGCAGTATTTT.

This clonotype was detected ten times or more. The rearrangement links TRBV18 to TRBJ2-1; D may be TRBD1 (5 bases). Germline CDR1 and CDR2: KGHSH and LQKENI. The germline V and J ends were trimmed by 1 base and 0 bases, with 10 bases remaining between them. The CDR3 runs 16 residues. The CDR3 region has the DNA TGTGCCAGCTCACCACAAGGGGTGAGCTCCTACAATGAGCAGTTCTTC. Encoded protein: CASSPQGVSSYNEQFF.

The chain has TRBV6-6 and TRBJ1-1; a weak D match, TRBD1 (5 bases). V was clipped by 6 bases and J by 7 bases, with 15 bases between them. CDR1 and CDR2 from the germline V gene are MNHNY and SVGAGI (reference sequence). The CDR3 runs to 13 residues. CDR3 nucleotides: TGTGCCAGCAGAGAGTTAGGGGTTTTTGAAGCTTTCTTT. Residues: CASRELGVFEAFF.

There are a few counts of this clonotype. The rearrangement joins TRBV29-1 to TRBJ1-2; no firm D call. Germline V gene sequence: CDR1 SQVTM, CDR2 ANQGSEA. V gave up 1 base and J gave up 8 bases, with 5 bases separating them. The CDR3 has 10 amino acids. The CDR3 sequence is CSVEVGGYTF. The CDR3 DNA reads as TGCAGCGTTGAAGTTGGGGGCTACACCTTC.

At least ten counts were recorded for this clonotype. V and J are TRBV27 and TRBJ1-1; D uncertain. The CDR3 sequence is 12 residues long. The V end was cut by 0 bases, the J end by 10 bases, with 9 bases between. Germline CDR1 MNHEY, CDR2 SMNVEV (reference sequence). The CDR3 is CASSLSIIGAFF. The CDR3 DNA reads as TGTGCCAGCAGTTTATCGATTATCGGAGCTTTCTTT.

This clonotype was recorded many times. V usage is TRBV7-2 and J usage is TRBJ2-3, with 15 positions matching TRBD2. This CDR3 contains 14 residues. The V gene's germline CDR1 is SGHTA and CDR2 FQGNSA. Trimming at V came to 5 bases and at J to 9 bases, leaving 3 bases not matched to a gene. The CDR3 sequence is CASSPGLAGGTQYF. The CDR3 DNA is TGTGCCAGCAGCCCCGGACTAGCGGGGGGGACGCAGTATTTT.

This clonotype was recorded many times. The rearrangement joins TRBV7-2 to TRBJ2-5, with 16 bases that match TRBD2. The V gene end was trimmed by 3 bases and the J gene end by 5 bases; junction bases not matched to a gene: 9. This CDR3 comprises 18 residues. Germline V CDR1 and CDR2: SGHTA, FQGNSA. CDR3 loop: CASSFPGLAGGLRETQYF. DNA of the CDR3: TGTGCCAGCAGCTTCCCGGGACTAGCGGGGGGGCTCCGGGAGACCCAGTACTTC.

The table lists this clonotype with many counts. This chain's CDR3 is CASSSGTSYGYTF. CDR3 nucleotides: TGCGCCAGCAGCTCGGGGACATCCTATGGCTACACCTTC. V gene TRBV5-1 combines with J gene TRBJ1-2, with TRBD1 as a possible D gene (6 bases). V gave up 3 bases and J gave up 4 bases, with 10 bases separating them. The CDR3 sequence is 13 residues long. The germline V gene encodes CDR1 SGHRS and CDR2 YFSETQ.

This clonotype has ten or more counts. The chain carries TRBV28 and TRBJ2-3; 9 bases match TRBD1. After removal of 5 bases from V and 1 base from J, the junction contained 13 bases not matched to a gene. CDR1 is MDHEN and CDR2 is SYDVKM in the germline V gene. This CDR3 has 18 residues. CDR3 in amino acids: CASSLLFPGQGRTDTQYF. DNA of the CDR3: TGTGCCAGCAGTCTCTTGTTCCCGGGACAGGGCCGCACAGATACGCAGTATTTT.

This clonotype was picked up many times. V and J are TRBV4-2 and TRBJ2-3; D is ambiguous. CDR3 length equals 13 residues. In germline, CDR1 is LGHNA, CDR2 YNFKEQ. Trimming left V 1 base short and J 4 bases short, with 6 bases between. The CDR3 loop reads CASSQAKADTQYF. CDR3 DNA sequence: TGTGCCAGCAGCCAAGCCAAGGCAGATACGCAGTATTTT.

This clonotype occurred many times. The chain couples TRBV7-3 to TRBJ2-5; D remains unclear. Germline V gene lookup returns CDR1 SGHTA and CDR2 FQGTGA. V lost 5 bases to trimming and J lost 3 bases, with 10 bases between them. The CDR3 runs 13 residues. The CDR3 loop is CASSRSREETQYF. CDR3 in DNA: TGTGCCAGCAGCAGATCTAGGGAAGAGACCCAGTACTTC.

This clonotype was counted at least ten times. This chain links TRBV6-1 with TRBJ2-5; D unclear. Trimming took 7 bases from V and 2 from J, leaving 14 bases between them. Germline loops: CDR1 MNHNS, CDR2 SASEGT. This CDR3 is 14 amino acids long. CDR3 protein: CASISAWGQETQYF. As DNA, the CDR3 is TGTGCCAGCATCAGTGCGTGGGGACAAGAGACCCAGTACTTC.

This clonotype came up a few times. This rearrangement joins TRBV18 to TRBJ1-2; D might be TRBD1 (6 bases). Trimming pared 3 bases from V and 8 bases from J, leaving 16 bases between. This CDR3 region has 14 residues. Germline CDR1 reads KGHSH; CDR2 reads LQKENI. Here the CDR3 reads CASSPDSSEEGYTF. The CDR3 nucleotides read TGTGCCAGCTCACCGGACAGCAGCGAAGAGGGCTACACCTTC.

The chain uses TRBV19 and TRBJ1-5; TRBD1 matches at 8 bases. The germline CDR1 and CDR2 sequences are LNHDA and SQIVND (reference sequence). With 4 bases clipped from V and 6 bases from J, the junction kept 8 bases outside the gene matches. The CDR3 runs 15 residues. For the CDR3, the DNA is TGTGCCAGTAGTAGCCGACAGGGGAGGCCTCAGCCCCAGCATTTT. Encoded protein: CASSSRQGRPQPQHF.

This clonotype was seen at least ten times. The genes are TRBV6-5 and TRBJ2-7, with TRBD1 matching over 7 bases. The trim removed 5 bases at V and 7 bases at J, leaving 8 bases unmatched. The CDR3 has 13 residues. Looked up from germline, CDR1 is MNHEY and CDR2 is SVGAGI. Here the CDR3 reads CASSRGMTGEQYF. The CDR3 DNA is TGTGCCAGCAGTAGGGGGATGACAGGGGAGCAGTACTTC.

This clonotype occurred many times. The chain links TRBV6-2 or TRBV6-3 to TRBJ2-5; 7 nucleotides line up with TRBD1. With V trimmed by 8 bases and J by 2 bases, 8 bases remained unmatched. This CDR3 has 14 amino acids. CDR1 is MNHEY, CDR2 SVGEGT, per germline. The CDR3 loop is CASLDWTGQETQYF. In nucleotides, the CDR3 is TGTGCCAGCTTGGATTGGACAGGTCAAGAGACCCAGTACTTC.

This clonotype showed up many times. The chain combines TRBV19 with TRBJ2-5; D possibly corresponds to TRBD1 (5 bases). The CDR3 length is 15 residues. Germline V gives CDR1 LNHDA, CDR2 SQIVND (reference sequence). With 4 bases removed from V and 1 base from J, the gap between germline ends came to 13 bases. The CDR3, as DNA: TGTGCCAGTAGTAGGGCAGGGTGGGCCCAAGAGACCCAGTACTTC. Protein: CASSRAGWAQETQYF.

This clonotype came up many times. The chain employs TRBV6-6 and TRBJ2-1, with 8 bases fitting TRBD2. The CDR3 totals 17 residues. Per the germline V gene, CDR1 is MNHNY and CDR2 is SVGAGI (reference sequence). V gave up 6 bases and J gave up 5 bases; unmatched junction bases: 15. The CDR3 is CASSPVASGWPNNEQFF. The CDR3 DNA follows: TGTGCCAGCAGCCCCGTGGCTAGCGGGTGGCCTAACAATGAGCAGTTCTTC.